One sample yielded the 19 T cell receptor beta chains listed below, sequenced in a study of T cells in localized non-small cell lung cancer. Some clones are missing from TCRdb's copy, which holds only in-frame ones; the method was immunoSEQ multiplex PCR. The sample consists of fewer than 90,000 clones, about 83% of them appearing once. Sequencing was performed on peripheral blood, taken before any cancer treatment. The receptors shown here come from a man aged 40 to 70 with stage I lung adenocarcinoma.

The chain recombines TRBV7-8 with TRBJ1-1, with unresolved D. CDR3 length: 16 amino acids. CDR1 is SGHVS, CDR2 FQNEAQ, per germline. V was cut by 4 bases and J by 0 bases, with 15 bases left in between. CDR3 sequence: CASSSHQSYLNTEAFF. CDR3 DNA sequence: TGTGCCAGCAGCTCGCACCAGTCCTATCTGAACACTGAAGCTTTCTTT.

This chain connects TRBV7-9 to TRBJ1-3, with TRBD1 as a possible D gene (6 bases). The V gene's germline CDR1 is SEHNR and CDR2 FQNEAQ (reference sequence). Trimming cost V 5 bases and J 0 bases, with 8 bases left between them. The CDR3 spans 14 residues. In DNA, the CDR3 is TGTGCCAGCAGCCCGGACAGCTCTGGAAACACCATATATTTT. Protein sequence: CASSPDSSGNTIYF.

CDR3 sequence: CASSGDGNEQFF. The CDR3 DNA sequence: TGTGCCAGCAGCGGGGACGGGAATGAGCAGTTCTTC. The chain recombines TRBV9 with TRBJ2-1, with D perhaps given as TRBD1 or TRBD2 (5 bases each). Trimming pared 3 bases from V and 7 bases from J, leaving 8 bases between. CDR1 and CDR2 from the germline V gene are SGDLS and YYNGEE. CDR3 length: 12 amino acids.

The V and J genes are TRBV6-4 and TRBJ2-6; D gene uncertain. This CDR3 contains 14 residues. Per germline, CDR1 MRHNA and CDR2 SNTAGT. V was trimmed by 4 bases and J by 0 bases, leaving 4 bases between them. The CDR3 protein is CASSGHSGANVLTF. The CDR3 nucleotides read TGTGCCAGCAGTGGACACTCTGGGGCCAACGTCCTGACTTTC.

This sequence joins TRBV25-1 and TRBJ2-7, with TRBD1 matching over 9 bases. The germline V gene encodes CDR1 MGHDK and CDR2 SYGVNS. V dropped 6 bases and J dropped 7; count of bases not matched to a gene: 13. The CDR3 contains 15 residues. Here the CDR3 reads CASRRRGTGNGEQYF. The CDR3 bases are TGTGCCAGCAGACGACGTGGGACAGGGAACGGGGAGCAGTACTTC.

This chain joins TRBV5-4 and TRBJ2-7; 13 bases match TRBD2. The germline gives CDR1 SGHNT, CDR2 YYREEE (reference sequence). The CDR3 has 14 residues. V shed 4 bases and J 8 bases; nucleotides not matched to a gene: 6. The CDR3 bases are TGTGCCAGCAGCCTGGGACTAGCGGGAAATCAGCAGTACTTC. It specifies CASSLGLAGNQQYF.

The DNA for the CDR3 is TGTGCCAGCAGCTTAGCGTCCCAGCGGGGGGGCTTGGGCGAGAGCACAGATACGCAGTATTTT. It specifies CASSLASQRGGLGESTDTQYF. V gene TRBV7-2 combines with J gene TRBJ2-3; 10 nucleotides align to TRBD2. The CDR3 loop spans 21 amino acids. The germline gives CDR1 SGHTA, CDR2 FQGNSA. V lost 0 bases to trimming and J lost 0 bases; unmatched junction nucleotides: 15. The full variable domain, its missing parts supplied by reference TRBV7-2 and TRBJ2-3, is GAGVSQSPSNKVTEKGKDVELRCDPISGHTALYWYRQSLGQGLEFLIYFQGNSAPDKSGLPSDRFSAERTGGSVSTLTIQRTQQEDSAVYLCASSLASQRGGLGESTDTQYFGPGTRLTVL.

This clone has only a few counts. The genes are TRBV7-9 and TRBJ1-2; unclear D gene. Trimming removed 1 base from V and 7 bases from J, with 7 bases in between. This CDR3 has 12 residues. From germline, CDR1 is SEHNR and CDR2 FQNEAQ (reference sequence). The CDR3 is CASSLGDTGYTF. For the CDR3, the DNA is TGTGCCAGCAGCTTAGGGGATACTGGCTACACCTTC.

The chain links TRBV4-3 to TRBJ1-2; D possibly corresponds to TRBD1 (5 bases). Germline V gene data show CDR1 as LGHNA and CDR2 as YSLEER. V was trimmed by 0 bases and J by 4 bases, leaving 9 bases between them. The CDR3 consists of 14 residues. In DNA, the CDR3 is TGCGCCAGCAGCCAAGATTATGGGGGCTATGGCTACACCTTC. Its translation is CASSQDYGGYGYTF.

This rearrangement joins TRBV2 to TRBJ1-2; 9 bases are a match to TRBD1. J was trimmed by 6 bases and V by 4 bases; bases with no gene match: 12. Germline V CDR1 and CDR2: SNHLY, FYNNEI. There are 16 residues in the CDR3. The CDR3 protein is CASSARPGQGFDGYTF. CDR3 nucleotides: TGTGCCAGCAGTGCCCGCCCGGGACAGGGATTCGATGGCTACACCTTC.

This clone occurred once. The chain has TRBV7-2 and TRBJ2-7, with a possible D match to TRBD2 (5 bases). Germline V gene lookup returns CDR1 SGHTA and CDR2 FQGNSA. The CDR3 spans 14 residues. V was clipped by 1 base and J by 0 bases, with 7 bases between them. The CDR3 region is CASSLGGHSYEQYF. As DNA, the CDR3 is TGTGCCAGCAGCTTAGGAGGGCACTCCTACGAGCAGTACTTC.

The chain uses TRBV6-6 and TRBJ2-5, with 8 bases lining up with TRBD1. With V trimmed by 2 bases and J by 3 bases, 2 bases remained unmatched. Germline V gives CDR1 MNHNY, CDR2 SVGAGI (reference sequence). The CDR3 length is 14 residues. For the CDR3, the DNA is TGTGCCAGCAGTTACCTGGACAGGGAAGAGACCCAGTACTTC. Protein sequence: CASSYLDREETQYF.

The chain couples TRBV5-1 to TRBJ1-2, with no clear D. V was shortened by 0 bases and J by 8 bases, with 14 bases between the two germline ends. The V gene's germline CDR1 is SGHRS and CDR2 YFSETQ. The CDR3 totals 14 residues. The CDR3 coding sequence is TGCGCCAGCAGCTTGGATTATGGGAGTGGGGGCTACACCTTC. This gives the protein CASSLDYGSGGYTF.

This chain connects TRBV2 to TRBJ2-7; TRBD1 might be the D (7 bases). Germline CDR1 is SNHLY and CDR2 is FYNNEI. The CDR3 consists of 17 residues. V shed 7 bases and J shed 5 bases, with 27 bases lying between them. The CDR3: CASKGMNWAGGGNEQYF. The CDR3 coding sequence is TGTGCCAGCAAGGGAATGAATTGGGCAGGGGGAGGAAACGAGCAGTACTTC.

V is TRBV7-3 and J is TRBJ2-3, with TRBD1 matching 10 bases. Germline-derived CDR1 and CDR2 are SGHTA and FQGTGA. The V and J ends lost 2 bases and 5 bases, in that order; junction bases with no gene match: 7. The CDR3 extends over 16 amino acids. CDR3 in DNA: TGTGCCAGCAGCTTATTGGGGACAGGGGTACAAGATACGCAGTATTTT. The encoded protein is CASSLLGTGVQDTQYF.

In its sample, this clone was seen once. The CDR3 nucleotides read TGTGCCAGTATTTCAGAACGGACACCCAGGGGCGGGGAGCTGTTTTTT. Amino acid sequence: CASISERTPRGGELFF. This chain links TRBV19 with TRBJ2-2; weak D call: TRBD1 (6 bases). V gave up 7 bases and J gave up 7 bases, with 22 bases separating them. Germline V gene data show CDR1 as LNHDA and CDR2 as SQIVND (reference sequence). This CDR3 contains 16 residues. The complete variable domain, with remaining parts taken from reference TRBV19 and TRBJ2-2, reads DGGITQSPKYLFRKEGQNVTLSCEQNLNHDAMYWYRQDPGQGLRLIYYSQIVNDFQKGDIAEGYSVSREKKESFPLTVTSAQKNPTAFYLCASISERTPRGGELFFGEGSRLTVL.

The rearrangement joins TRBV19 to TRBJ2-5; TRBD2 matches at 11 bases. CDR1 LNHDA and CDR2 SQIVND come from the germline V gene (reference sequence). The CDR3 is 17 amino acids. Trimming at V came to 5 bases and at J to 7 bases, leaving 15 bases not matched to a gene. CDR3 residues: CASSLELAGGQSGTQYF. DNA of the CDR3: TGTGCCAGTAGTCTTGAGCTAGCGGGGGGCCAGAGCGGGACCCAGTACTTC.

CDR3 sequence: CASSSGTENYGYTF. CDR3 nucleotide sequence: TGTGCCAGCAGCTCCGGGACGGAGAACTATGGCTACACCTTC. This chain joins TRBV5-4 and TRBJ1-2; perhaps TRBD1 as D (5 bases). Germline-derived CDR1 and CDR2 are SGHNT and YYREEE (reference sequence). The CDR3 totals 14 residues. V was clipped by 3 bases and J by 2 bases, with 11 bases between them.

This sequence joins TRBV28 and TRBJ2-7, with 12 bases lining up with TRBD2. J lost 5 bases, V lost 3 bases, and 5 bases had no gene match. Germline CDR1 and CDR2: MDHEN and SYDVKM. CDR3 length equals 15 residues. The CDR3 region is CASSFPTSGSDEQYF. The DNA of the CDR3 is TGTGCCAGCAGTTTCCCGACTAGCGGGAGCGACGAGCAGTACTTC.